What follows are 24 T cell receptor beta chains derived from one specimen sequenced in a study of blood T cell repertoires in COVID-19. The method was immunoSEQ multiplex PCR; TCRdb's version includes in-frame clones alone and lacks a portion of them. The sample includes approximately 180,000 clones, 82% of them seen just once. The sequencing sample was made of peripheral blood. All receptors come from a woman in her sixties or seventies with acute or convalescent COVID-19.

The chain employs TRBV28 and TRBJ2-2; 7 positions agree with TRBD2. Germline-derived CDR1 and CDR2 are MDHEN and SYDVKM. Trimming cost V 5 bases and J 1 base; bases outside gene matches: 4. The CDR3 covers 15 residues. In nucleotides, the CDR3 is TGTGCCAGCAGTGGGAGGGGACGGAACACCGGGGAGCTGTTTTTT. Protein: CASSGRGRNTGELFF. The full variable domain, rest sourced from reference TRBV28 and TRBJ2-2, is DVKVTQSSRYLVKRTGEKVFLECVQDMDHENMFWYRQDPGLGLRLIYFSYDVKMKEKGDIPEGYSVSREKKERFSLILESASTNQTSMYLCASSGRGRNTGELFFGEGSRLTVL.

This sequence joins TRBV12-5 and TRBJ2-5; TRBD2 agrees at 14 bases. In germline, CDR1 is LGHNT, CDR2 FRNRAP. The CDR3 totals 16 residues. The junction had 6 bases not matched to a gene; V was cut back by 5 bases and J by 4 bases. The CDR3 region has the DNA TGTGCTAGTGGTCCGGGACTAGCGGGAGTTAGAGAGACCCAGTACTTC. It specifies CASGPGLAGVRETQYF.

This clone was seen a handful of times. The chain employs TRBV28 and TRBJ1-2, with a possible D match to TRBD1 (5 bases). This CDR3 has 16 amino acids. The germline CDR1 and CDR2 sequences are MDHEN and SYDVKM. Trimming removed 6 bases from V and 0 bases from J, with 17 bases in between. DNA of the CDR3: TGTGCCAGCAGATTCCGGAGGGACGTAGCTAACTATGGCTACACCTTC. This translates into CASRFRRDVANYGYTF.

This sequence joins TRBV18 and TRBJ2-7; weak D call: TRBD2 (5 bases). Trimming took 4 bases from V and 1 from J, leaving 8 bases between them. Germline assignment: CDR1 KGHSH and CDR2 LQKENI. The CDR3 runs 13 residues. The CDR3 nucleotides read TGTGCCAGCTCACGAAGGGAGTCCTACGAGCAGTACTTC. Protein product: CASSRRESYEQYF. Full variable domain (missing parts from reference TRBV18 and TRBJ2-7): NAGVMQNPRHLVRRRGQEARLRCSPMKGHSHVYWYRQLPEEGLKFMVYLQKENIIDESGMPKERFSAEFPKEGPSILRIQQVVRGDSAAYFCASSRRESYEQYFGPGTRLTVT.

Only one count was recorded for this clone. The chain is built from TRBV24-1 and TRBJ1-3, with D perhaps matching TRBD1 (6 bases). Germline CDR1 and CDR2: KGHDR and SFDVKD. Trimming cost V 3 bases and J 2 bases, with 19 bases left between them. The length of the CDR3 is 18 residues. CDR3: CATSDRHTLQGPGNTIYF. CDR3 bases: TGTGCCACCAGTGATCGCCACACCTTACAGGGACCTGGAAACACCATATATTTT.

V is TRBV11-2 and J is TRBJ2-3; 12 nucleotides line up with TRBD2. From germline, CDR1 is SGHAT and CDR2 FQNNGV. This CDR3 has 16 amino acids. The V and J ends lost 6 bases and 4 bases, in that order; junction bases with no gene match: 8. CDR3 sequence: CASRSPTSGSADTQYF. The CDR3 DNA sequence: TGTGCCAGCAGGTCCCCGACTAGCGGGAGTGCAGATACGCAGTATTTT. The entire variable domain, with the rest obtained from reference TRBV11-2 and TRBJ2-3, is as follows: EAGVAQSPRYKIIEKRQSVAFWCNPISGHATLYWYQQILGQGPKLLIQFQNNGVVDDSQLPKDRFSAERLKGVDSTLKIQPAKLEDSAVYLCASRSPTSGSADTQYFGPGTRLTVL.

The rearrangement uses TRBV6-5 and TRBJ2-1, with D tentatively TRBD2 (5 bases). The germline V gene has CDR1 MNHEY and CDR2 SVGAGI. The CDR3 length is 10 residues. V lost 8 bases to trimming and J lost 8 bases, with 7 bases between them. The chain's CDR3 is CASGRDEQFF. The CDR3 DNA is TGTGCCAGCGGGCGGGATGAGCAGTTCTTC.

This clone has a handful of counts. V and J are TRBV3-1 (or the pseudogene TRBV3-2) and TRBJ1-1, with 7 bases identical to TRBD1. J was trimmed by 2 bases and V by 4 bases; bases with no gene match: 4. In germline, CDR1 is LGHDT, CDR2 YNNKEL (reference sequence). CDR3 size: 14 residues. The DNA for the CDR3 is TGTGCCAGCAGCCTGGGGACAGAAAACACTGAAGCTTTCTTT. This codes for CASSLGTENTEAFF.

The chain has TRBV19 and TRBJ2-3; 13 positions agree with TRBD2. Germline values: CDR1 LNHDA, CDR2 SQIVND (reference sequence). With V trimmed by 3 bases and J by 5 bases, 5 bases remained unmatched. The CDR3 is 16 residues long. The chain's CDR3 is CASSITSGGAGDTQYF. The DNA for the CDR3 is TGTGCCAGTAGTATTACTAGCGGGGGGGCGGGAGATACGCAGTATTTT.

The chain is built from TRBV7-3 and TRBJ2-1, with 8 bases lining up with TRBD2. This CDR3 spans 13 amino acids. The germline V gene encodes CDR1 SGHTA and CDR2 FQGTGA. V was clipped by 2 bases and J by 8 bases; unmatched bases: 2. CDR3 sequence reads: CASSLRGGDEQFF. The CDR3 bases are TGTGCCAGCAGCTTACGGGGGGGAGATGAGCAGTTCTTC.

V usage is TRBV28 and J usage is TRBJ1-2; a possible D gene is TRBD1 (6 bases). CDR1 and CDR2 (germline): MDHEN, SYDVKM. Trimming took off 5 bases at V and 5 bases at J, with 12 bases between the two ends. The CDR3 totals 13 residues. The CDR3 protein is CASSPGTIYGYTF. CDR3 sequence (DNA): TGTGCCAGCAGTCCTGGGACAATTTATGGCTACACCTTC.

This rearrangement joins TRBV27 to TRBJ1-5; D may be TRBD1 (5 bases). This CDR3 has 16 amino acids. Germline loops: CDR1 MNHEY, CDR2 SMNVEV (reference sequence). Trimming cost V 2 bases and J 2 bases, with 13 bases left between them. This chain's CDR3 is CASSLGSGGGNQPQHF. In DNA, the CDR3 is TGTGCCAGCAGTTTAGGGTCGGGAGGGGGCAATCAGCCCCAGCATTTT.

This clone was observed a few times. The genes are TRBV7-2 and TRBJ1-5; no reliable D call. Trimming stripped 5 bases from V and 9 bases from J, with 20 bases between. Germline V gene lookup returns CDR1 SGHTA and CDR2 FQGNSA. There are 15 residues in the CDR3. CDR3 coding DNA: TGTGCCAGCAGCCTTCTCACGGGGTCGGGCCGGCCCCAGCATTTT. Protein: CASSLLTGSGRPQHF.

CDR3 sequence: CAWSQDSSYEQYF. The CDR3 region has the DNA TGTGCCTGGAGCCAGGACAGTTCCTACGAGCAGTACTTC. This chain uses TRBV30 with TRBJ2-7, with D tentatively TRBD1 (6 bases). The CDR3 runs 13 residues. Deletions cut 3 bases from V and 1 base from J, with 10 bases between. CDR1 GTSNPN and CDR2 SVGIG come from the germline V gene (reference sequence).

This chain's CDR3 is CASSLSGHTDTQYF. As DNA, the CDR3 is TGTGCCAGCAGCCTTAGCGGACACACAGATACGCAGTATTTT. The rearrangement links TRBV11-1 to TRBJ2-3; tentative D call: TRBD2 (6 bases). CDR1 and CDR2 (germline): SGHAT, FQDESV (reference sequence). Deletions cut 5 bases from V and 2 bases from J, with 11 bases between. The CDR3 is 14 amino acids. Filled out from reference TRBV11-1 and TRBJ2-3, the complete variable domain reads EAEVAQSPRYKITEKSQAVAFWCDPISGHATLYWYRQILGQGPELLVQFQDESVVDDSQLPKDRFSAERLKGVDSTLKIQPAELGDSAMYLCASSLSGHTDTQYFGPGTRLTVL.

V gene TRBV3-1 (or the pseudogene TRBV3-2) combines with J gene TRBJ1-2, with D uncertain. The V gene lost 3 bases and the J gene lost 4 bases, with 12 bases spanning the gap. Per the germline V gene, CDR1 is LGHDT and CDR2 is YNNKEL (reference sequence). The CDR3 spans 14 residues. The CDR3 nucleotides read TGTGCCAGCAGCCATGTCCTAGACCCCTATGGCTACACCTTC. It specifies CASSHVLDPYGYTF.

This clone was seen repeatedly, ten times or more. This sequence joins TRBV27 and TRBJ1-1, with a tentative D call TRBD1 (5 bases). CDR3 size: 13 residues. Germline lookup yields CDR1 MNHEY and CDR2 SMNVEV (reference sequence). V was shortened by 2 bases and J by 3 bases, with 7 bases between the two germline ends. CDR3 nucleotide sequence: TGTGCCAGCAGTTTACAGGGTGACACTGAAGCTTTCTTT. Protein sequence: CASSLQGDTEAFF.

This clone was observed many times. The CDR3 is CASSGDRGRISSYEQYF. For the CDR3, the DNA is TGTGCCAGCAGTGGGGACAGGGGGCGCATCTCCTCCTACGAGCAGTACTTC. The chain employs TRBV28 and TRBJ2-7; 12 nucleotides line up with TRBD1. Per the germline V gene, CDR1 is MDHEN and CDR2 is SYDVKM. CDR3 length: 17 residues. The V and J ends lost 5 bases and 0 bases, in that order; junction bases with no gene match: 8.

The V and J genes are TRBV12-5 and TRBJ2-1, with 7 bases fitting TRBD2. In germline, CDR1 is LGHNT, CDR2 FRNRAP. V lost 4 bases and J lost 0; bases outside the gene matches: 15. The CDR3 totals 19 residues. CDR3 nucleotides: TGTGCTAGTGGTTCCTTGCATGGGGGTAGCGGGCTCTCCTACAATGAGCAGTTCTTC. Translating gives CASGSLHGGSGLSYNEQFF. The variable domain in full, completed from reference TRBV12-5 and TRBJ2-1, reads DARVTQTPRHKVTEMGQEVTMRCQPILGHNTVFWYRQTMMQGLELLAYFRNRAPLDDSGMPKDRFSAEMPDATLATLKIQPSEPRDSAVYFCASGSLHGGSGLSYNEQFFGPGTRLTVL.

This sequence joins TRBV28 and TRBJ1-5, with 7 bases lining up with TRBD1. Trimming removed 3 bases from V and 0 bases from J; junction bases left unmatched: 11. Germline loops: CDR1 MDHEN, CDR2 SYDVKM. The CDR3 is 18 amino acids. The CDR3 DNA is TGTGCCAGCAGTTTCTGGCCCCTACAGGGGTATAGCAATCAGCCCCAGCATTTT. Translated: CASSFWPLQGYSNQPQHF. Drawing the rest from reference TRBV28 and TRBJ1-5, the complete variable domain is DVKVTQSSRYLVKRTGEKVFLECVQDMDHENMFWYRQDPGLGLRLIYFSYDVKMKEKGDIPEGYSVSREKKERFSLILESASTNQTSMYLCASSFWPLQGYSNQPQHFGDGTRLSIL.

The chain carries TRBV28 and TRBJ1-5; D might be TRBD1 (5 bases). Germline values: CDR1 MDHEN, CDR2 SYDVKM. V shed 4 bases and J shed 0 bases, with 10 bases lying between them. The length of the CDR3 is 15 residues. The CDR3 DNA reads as TGTGCCAGCAGTTGGGTAACAGGTAGCAATCAGCCCCAGCATTTT. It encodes CASSWVTGSNQPQHF.

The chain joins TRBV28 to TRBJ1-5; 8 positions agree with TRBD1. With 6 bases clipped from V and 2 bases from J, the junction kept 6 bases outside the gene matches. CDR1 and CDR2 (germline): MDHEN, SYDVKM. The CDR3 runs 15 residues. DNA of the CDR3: TGTGCCAGCAGACCTCAGGGACAGGGCAATCAGCCCCAGCATTTT. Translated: CASRPQGQGNQPQHF.

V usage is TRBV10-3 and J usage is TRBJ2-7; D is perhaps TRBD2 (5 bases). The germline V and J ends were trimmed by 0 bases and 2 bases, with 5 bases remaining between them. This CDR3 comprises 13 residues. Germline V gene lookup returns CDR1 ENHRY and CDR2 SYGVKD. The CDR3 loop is CAISESRAYEQYF. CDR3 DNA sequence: TGTGCCATCAGTGAGTCGAGGGCCTACGAGCAGTACTTC.

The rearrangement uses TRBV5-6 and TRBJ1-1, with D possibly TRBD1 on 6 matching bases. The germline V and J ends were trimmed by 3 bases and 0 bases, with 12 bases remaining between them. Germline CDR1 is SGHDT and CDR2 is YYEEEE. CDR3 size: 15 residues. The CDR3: CASSSWTAMNTEAFF. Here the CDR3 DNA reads TGTGCCAGCAGCTCTTGGACAGCTATGAACACTGAAGCTTTCTTT.